These 13 T cell receptor beta chains originate from one sample sequenced in a study of cytomegalovirus exposure and HLA in healthy donors. PCR employed 60 Vbeta and 13 Jbeta primers. Sequenced by immunoSEQ multiplex PCR; TCRdb stores in-frame clones only, minus some. The data contain approximately 99,000 clones, around 81% of them singletons. The material sequenced was PBMCs. The receptor source for this set is a man aged 35-49 years in good health and CMV-seropositive.

This clone was observed once. The gene calls are TRBV5-1 and TRBJ2-5; perhaps TRBD2 as D (5 bases). The germline V gene encodes CDR1 SGHRS and CDR2 YFSETQ. This CDR3 comprises 13 residues. Trimming shortened V by 4 bases and J by 5 bases, and 12 bases separated the two germline ends. In nucleotides, the CDR3 is TGCGCCAGCAGCCCTACGGGGATGGAGACCCAGTACTTC. Protein product: CASSPTGMETQYF.

The chain carries TRBV5-8 and TRBJ2-7; 8 nucleotides line up with TRBD1. V lost 4 bases to trimming and J lost 5 bases; unmatched junction nucleotides: 11. Germline V CDR1 and CDR2: SGHTS, YDEGEE. The CDR3 has 15 residues. The CDR3 region has the DNA TGTGCCAGCAGCAACCCTAGGACAGGGACCGACGAGCAGTACTTC. It specifies CASSNPRTGTDEQYF.

This chain links TRBV30 with TRBJ1-5; D is undetermined. Trimming took 3 bases from V and 2 from J, leaving 8 bases between them. Germline values: CDR1 GTSNPN, CDR2 SVGIG (reference sequence). There are 13 residues in the CDR3. The CDR3 nucleotides read TGTGCCTGGAGAAAGGGAGGCAATCAGCCCCAGCATTTT. It specifies CAWRKGGNQPQHF.

The V gene is TRBV6-5, the J gene TRBJ1-2; D might be TRBD1 (5 bases). Germline lookup yields CDR1 MNHEY and CDR2 SVGAGI. The ends were cut back, 7 bases at V and 3 bases at J, with 15 bases in the middle. This CDR3 has 14 residues. CDR3 sequence (DNA): TGTGCCAGCACCCGGGGGGGGGAACACTATGGCTACACCTTC. Translated, it gives CASTRGGEHYGYTF.

The chain couples TRBV19 to TRBJ2-4; the match to TRBD1 covers 7 bases. The CDR3 is made up of 13 amino acids. V shed 4 bases, J shed 11 bases, and the junction held 8 bases outside the gene matches. CDR1 and CDR2 (germline): LNHDA, SQIVND (reference sequence). The CDR3 DNA is TGTGCCAGTAGTACTAACAGGGGCGAACTTCAGTACTTC. Translating gives CASSTNRGELQYF.

The V gene is TRBV28, the J gene TRBJ1-1, with TRBD1 as a possible D gene (5 bases). Trimming took 4 bases from V and 4 from J, leaving 10 bases between them. CDR1 and CDR2 from the germline V gene are MDHEN and SYDVKM. The CDR3 sequence is 13 residues long. CDR3 amino acids: CASSYRQLTEAFF. The CDR3 DNA follows: TGTGCCAGCAGTTACAGGCAGCTCACTGAAGCTTTCTTT.

This chain connects TRBV27 to TRBJ2-7; TRBD1 agrees at 7 bases. V lost 5 bases, J lost 3 bases, and 4 bases stayed unmatched. This CDR3 region has 13 residues. CDR1 and CDR2 from the germline V gene are MNHEY and SMNVEV (reference sequence). CDR3 residues: CASSHGQVYEQYF. The DNA for the CDR3 is TGTGCCAGCAGTCACGGACAGGTCTACGAGCAGTACTTC.

This clone was counted between two and nine times. The rearrangement links TRBV9 to TRBJ2-2, with D tentatively TRBD1 (5 bases). The CDR3 covers 16 residues. Trimming took 0 bases from V and 0 from J, leaving 9 bases between them. Germline V gene data show CDR1 as SGDLS and CDR2 as YYNGEE. Here the CDR3 DNA reads TGTGCCAGCAGCGTAGCAGCAGGGACGAACACCGGGGAGCTGTTTTTT. It encodes CASSVAAGTNTGELFF.

The chain recombines TRBV18 with TRBJ1-5; 9 positions agree with TRBD1. Per germline, CDR1 KGHSH and CDR2 LQKENI. This CDR3 has 14 amino acids. Trimming cost V 3 bases and J 4 bases; bases outside gene matches: 1. In DNA, the CDR3 is TGTGCCAGCTCACCCGGACAGGGGAATCAGCCCCAGCATTTT. It encodes CASSPGQGNQPQHF.

The chain recombines TRBV7-9 with TRBJ2-7, with 9 positions matching TRBD1. Germline CDR1 reads SEHNR; CDR2 reads FQNEAQ (reference sequence). The CDR3 length is 14 residues. With V trimmed by 5 bases and J by 4 bases, 6 bases remained unmatched. CDR3 loop: CASSRTGGGYEQYF. CDR3 sequence (DNA): TGTGCCAGCAGCCGAACAGGGGGCGGGTACGAGCAGTACTTC.

The chain joins TRBV5-8 to TRBJ1-3, with D perhaps TRBD1 (5 bases). This CDR3 has 13 amino acids. From germline, CDR1 is SGHTS and CDR2 YDEGEE. Trimming left V 7 bases short and J 0 bases short, with 8 bases between. The DNA of the CDR3 is TGTGCCAGCGTCAGGGTCTCTGGAAACACCATATATTTT. Its protein is CASVRVSGNTIYF.

This sequence joins TRBV6-5 and TRBJ1-2; no definite D call. CDR1 is MNHEY and CDR2 is SVGAGI in the germline V gene. The ends were cut back, 4 bases at V and 0 bases at J, with 15 bases in the middle. The CDR3 is 16 amino acids. CDR3 in DNA: TGTGCCAGCAGTTCCCATTTTGAGGGAGCTAACTATGGCTACACCTTC. Translated, it gives CASSSHFEGANYGYTF.

V and J are TRBV30 and TRBJ2-2, with 7 nucleotides matching TRBD1. Germline trimming cut 8 bases from V and 2 bases from J; bases unmatched to any gene: 8. CDR1 and CDR2 (germline): GTSNPN, SVGIG (reference sequence). The CDR3 is 14 amino acids. The CDR3 spells CASGTDENTGELFF. CDR3 coding DNA: TGTGCCAGTGGGACAGACGAAAACACCGGGGAGCTGTTTTTT.